The 10 T cell receptor beta chains in this list originate from one sample, sequenced in a study of T cells in Graves' hyperthyroidism and ophthalmopathy. RNA transcripts served as the template for amplifying TCR beta CDR3 regions. Researchers ran a first-round RT-PCR on the TCR CDR3 using the HTBI primer set. One entry per CDR3 protein, called by TCRdb with MiXCR from the multiplex PCR reads. The sample shows hundreds of thousands of distinct CDR3 sequences, about 38% of them seen only once. The material sequenced was blood. These receptor sequences come from a man aged 18 to 30 with Graves' hyperthyroidism.

The chain combines TRBV5-5 with TRBJ1-1; 7 nucleotides line up with TRBD1. The CDR3 is made up of 12 amino acids. The germline CDR1 and CDR2 sequences are SGHKS and YYEKEE (reference sequence). V was pared by 3 bases and J by 10 bases, with 6 bases of the junction left unmatched. CDR3 amino acids: CASSSGGGGAFF. DNA of the CDR3: TGTGCCAGCAGCTCAGGGGGTGGGGGAGCTTTCTTT.

The J gene is TRBJ1-5, the V gene TRBV19; weak D call: TRBD1 (5 bases). The germline V gene encodes CDR1 LNHDA and CDR2 SQIVND (reference sequence). This CDR3 region has 20 residues. Trimming shortened V by 8 bases and J by 0 bases, and 29 bases separated the two germline ends. The CDR3 protein is CASARSGMGPVGDSNQPQHF. The CDR3 DNA is TGTGCCAGTGCTAGATCCGGGATGGGGCCAGTGGGGGATAGCAATCAGCCCCAGCATTTT.

This clonotype appeared a few times. J is TRBJ2-2 and V is TRBV5-1; the D is unclear. This CDR3 has 16 amino acids. Germline CDR1 and CDR2: SGHRS and YFSETQ. V was clipped by 2 bases and J by 3 bases, with 14 bases between them. DNA of the CDR3: TGCGCCAGCAGCTTAACTGGGAACTATTACACCGGGGAGCTGTTTTTT. This sequence encodes CASSLTGNYYTGELFF.

As to this clonotype: No DNA is shown, since the ends of the CDR3 on it are uncertain; the CDR3 is the one TCRdb lists. The chain recombines TRBV2 with TRBJ2-5; the D call in the table, TRBD2, was not verified against the DNA. CDR1 is SNHLY and CDR2 is FYNNEI in the germline V gene. The CDR3 has 16 residues if both end residues are counted. CDR3 residues: CACSARESGREETQYF.

Of note for this clonotype: A junction boundary mismatches the germline segment, possibly from a read error. The genes are TRBV3-1 and TRBJ1-1, with D hard to call. This CDR3 has 13 residues. The V gene's germline CDR1 is LGHDT and CDR2 YNNKEL (reference sequence). CDR3: CAGSRTWSTEAFF. CDR3 nucleotides: TGTGCCGGCAGTCGGACTTGGAGCACTGAAGCTTTCTTT.

This clonotype has ten or more counts. The chain uses TRBV7-9 and TRBJ2-2; tentatively, D is TRBD1 or TRBD2 (5 bases each). CDR3 length: 14 amino acids. CDR1 is SEHNR, CDR2 FQNEAQ, per germline (reference sequence). The germline V and J ends were trimmed by 6 bases and 6 bases, with 14 bases remaining between them. CDR3 protein: CASRRGSKAGELFF. CDR3 bases: TGTGCCAGCAGGAGGGGTTCAAAGGCCGGGGAGCTGTTTTTT.

In this sample, this clonotype turned up many times. This chain connects TRBV6-6 to TRBJ1-2; D is undetermined. Per germline, CDR1 MNHNY and CDR2 SVGAGI (reference sequence). The CDR3 contains 13 residues. Trimming removed 3 bases at V and 8 bases at J, with 13 bases between. Here the CDR3 DNA reads TGTGCCAGCAGTTATGGAAGGGAGTACGGCTACACCTTC. Translated: CASSYGREYGYTF.

The rearrangement joins TRBV20-1 to TRBJ1-1; D perhaps matches TRBD1 (6 bases). The CDR3 runs to 13 residues. The V and J ends lost 6 bases and 1 base respectively, with 12 bases between them. Looked up from germline, CDR1 is DFQATT and CDR2 is SNEGSKA (reference sequence). The CDR3 DNA is TGCAGTGCGCCCCGGGGGCGGAACACTGAAGCTTTCTTT. Amino acid sequence: CSAPRGRNTEAFF.

The table lists this clonotype with a few counts. This chain connects TRBV11-2 to TRBJ1-1; D gene uncertain. The CDR3 has 15 amino acids. V lost 1 base to trimming and J lost 6 bases, with 15 bases between them. Germline CDR1 and CDR2: SGHAT and FQNNGV. The CDR3 DNA reads as TGTGCCAGCAGCTTAGTTGAAGGGTTGGAGCCTGAAGCTTTCTTT. Amino acids: CASSLVEGLEPEAFF.

The chain employs TRBV12-3 or TRBV12-4 and TRBJ2-6; a possible D gene is TRBD1 (5 bases). Deletions cut 8 bases from V and 0 bases from J, with 11 bases between. The CDR3 spans 15 residues. CDR3 DNA sequence: TGTGCCAGCGCCCACAGGAGCTCTGGGGCCAACGTCCTGACTTTC. Amino acid sequence: CASAHRSSGANVLTF.